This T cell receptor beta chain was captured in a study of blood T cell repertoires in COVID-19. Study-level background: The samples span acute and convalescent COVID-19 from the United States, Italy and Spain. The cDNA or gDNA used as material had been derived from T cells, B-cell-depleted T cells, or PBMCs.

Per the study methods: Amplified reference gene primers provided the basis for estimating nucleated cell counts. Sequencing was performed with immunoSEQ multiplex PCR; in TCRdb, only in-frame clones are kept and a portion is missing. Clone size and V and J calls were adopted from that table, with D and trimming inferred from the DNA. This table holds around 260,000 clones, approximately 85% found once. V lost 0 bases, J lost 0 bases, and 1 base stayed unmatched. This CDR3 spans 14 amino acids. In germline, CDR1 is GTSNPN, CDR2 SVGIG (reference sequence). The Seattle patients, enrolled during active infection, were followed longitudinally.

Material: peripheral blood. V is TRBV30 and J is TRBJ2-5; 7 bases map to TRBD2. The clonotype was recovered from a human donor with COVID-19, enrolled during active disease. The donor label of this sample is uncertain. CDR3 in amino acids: CAWSVGGYQETQYF. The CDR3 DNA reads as TGTGCCTGGAGTGTGGGGGGGTACCAAGAGACCCAGTACTTC.